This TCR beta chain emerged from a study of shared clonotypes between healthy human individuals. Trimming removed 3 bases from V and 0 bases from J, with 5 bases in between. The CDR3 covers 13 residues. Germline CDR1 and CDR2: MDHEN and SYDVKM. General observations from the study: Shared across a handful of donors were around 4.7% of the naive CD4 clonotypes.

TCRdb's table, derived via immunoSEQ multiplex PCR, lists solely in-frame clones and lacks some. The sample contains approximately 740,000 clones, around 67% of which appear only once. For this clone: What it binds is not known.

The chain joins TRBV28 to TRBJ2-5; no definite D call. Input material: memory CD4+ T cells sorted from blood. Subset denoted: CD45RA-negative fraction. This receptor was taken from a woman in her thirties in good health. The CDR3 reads CASSLGNQETQYF. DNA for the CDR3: TGTGCCAGCAGTTTGGGGAACCAAGAGACCCAGTACTTC.